This TCR beta chain was obtained from a study of blood T cell repertoires in COVID-19. For the study at large: COVID-19 samples collected from the United States, Italy and Spain covered acute and convalescent phases. PBMCs, B-cell-depleted T cells, or T cells provided the cDNA or gDNA that made up the material.

This clone was seen just once. As processed by the authors: Reference gene primer amplification gave estimated nucleated cell counts. Profiled with immunoSEQ multiplex PCR; TCRdb holds only in-frame clones, not every one. V and J calls and clone size are given by that table; D and trimming were obtained from the DNA. The profile shows fewer than 95,000 clones, about 86% of them singletons. The V end was cut by 5 bases, the J end by 6 bases, with 8 bases between. This CDR3 comprises 11 residues. Germline CDR1 SQVTM, CDR2 ANQGSEA. This sequence originates from a woman older than 75 with acute or convalescent COVID-19. The chain has TRBV29-1 and TRBJ2-1; TRBD2 might be the D (6 bases). The specimen sequenced was peripheral blood. CDR3 in DNA: TGCAGCGTTCGGGGGTCCAATGAGCAGTTCTTC. It yields the protein CSVRGSNEQFF.